Listed below are T cell receptor beta chains from one sample, sequenced in a study of T-cell reconstitution after alpha-beta-depleted transplantation in children. One entry per CDR3 protein, called by TCRdb with MiXCR from the PCR reads. This table has hundreds of thousands of distinct CDR3 sequences, around a sixth appearing once. The sample in question was PBMCs from the stem cell graft donor, obtained from the stem cell graft. These receptors were obtained from a human donor who donated a stem cell graft to a child with acute myeloid leukemia. Both conserved end residues are part of each CDR3. D genes are given only for firm matches. The size of a clone is reported for some rows only, either as once, few or many, or as a class for expanded clones.

>many|-|TRBJ1-1|TRBV4-3
TGCGCCAGCAGCCAAGGGGAGACAGGAACTGAAGCTTTCTTT
CASSQGETGTEAFF
>many|TRBD1|TRBJ1-1|TRBV20-1
TGCAGTGCTAGACGCACAGGGGGCTTGAACACTGAAGCTTTCTTT
CSARRTGGLNTEAFF
>-|-|TRBJ2-2|TRBV6-1
TGTGCCATTTCGGGGGCGTTCAACACCGGGGAGCTGTTTTTT
CAISGAFNTGELFF
>-|-|TRBJ1-2|TRBV9
TGTGCCAGCAGCGTAGCACTCCCCGGGACGGACCATGGCTACACCTTC
CASSVALPGTDHGYTF
>-|TRBD2|TRBJ2-3|TRBV7-3
TGTGCCAGCAGCGTAAAGACTAGCGGGGGTGTTGGTCCCCGCACAGATACGCAGTATTTT
CASSVKTSGGVGPRTDTQYF
>many|TRBD1|TRBJ1-2|TRBV15
TGTGCCACCAGCAGCGAAGGGGGCGTCGGCTATGGCTACACCTTC
CATSSEGGVGYGYTF
>-|-|TRBJ1-1|TRBV7-2
TGTGCCAGCAGTATGGGGTGGGCGTCTGAAGCTTTCTTT
CASSMGWASEAFF
>many|-|TRBJ2-2|TRBV29-1
TGCAGCGTTGAAGGGGGGCGGGGGTACACCGGGGAGCTGTTTTTT
CSVEGGRGYTGELFF
>-|-|TRBJ1-6|TRBV12-3/TRBV12-4
TGTGCCAGCAGTCTCTATTCTTCACCCCTCCACTTT
CASSLYSSPLHF
>many|-|TRBJ2-1|TRBV20-1
TGCAGTGCTAGTCCCCAGGGGTTCGGTTACAATGAGCAGTTCTTC
CSASPQGFGYNEQFF
>-|TRBD1|TRBJ1-6|TRBV6-2/TRBV6-3
TGTGCCAGCAGTTCAGCCGGGACAGGGAGATCACCCCTCCACTTT
CASSSAGTGRSPLHF
>-|-|TRBJ2-3|TRBV2
TGTGCCAGCAGTGGACAAGGGGCAGGAGATACGCAGTATTTT
CASSGQGAGDTQYF
>many|-|TRBJ1-2|TRBV12-3/TRBV12-4
TGTGCCAGCTGGGAGGAACCCTTCAGCGACTATGGCTACACCTTC
CASWEEPFSDYGYTF
>many|-|TRBJ1-5|TRBV29-1
TGCAGCGTAGCCCCGGGTCCTAGCAATCAGCCCCAGCATTTT
CSVAPGPSNQPQHF
>few|TRBD1|TRBJ1-2|TRBV5-1
TGCGCCAGCAGCAGCAGGGACAGGGGTTCTTTTAGCTATGGCTACACCTTC
CASSSRDRGSFSYGYTF
>many|-|TRBJ2-7|TRBV6-5
TGTGCCAGCAGTTCTCTCCGTTCCTACGAGCAGTACTTC
CASSSLRSYEQYF
>many|-|TRBJ2-1|TRBV20-1
TGCAGTGCTAGAGATATACAGGACTACTACAATGAGCAGTTCTTC
CSARDIQDYYNEQFF
>-|TRBD2|TRBJ2-3|TRBV12-3/TRBV12-4
TGTGCCAGCAGTTTCTGGACTAGCGGGGGGGGTGATACGCAGTATTTT
CASSFWTSGGGDTQYF
>-|TRBD1|TRBJ1-2|TRBV7-2
TGTGCCAGCAGCTTAATAGGGGGCGGCTACACCTTC
CASSLIGGGYTF
>few|-|TRBJ2-1|TRBV5-5
TGTGCCAGCAGCTTGGGTCAGGAGTACAATGAGCAGTTCTTC
CASSLGQEYNEQFF
>few|-|TRBJ2-2|TRBV11-1
TGTGCCAGCAGCTTCTCGTCCCGGGGGTCGATCAACACCGGGGAGCTGTTTTTT
CASSFSSRGSINTGELFF
>-|TRBD1|TRBJ1-1|TRBV20-1
TGCAGCACCCCGGGACAGGGGTACGCTGAAGCTTTCTTT
CSTPGQGYAEAFF
>few|-|TRBJ1-4|TRBV6-1
TGTGCCAGCAGTGAGCGGGACAAAACCACTAATGAAAAACTGTTTTTT
CASSERDKTTNEKLFF
>few|TRBD1|TRBJ2-1|TRBV7-8
TGTGCCAGCAGCTTAAAGGTCGGGACAGGGTTCTTC
CASSLKVGTGFF
>-|TRBD2|TRBJ2-2|TRBV7-7
TGTGCCAGCAGCACCAACGGGGGGGCTGGGGAGCTGTTTTTT
CASSTNGGAGELFF
>many|-|TRBJ2-5|TRBV15
TGTGCCACCAGCAGGGTCGGGGGCCTAGAATTCCAAGAGACCCAGTACTTC
CATSRVGGLEFQETQYF
>many|-|TRBJ2-1|TRBV24-1
TGTGCCACAGCACCGGGACCGGACTACAATGAGCAGTTCTTC
CATAPGPDYNEQFF
>many|-|TRBJ2-1|TRBV7-2
TGTGCCAGCAGCTTTTACCCTCGGAATGAGCAGTTCTTC
CASSFYPRNEQFF
>-|-|TRBJ2-7|TRBV5-4
TGTACCAGCAGCTTGAGTACAGTCTCCTACGAGCAGTACTTC
CTSSLSTVSYEQYF
>many|-|TRBJ2-7|TRBV20-1
TGCAGTGCAGACGTAGGGGGGGCCTACGAGCAGTACTTC
CSADVGGAYEQYF
>-|TRBD1|TRBJ2-7|TRBV29-1
TGCAGCGTTGCGGGACAGGCTAAGGGCGAGCAGTACTTC
CSVAGQAKGEQYF
>many|-|TRBJ2-7|TRBV4-3
TGCGCCAGCAGCCAACACAGGGCCTACGAGCAGTACTTC
CASSQHRAYEQYF
>many|-|TRBJ2-2|TRBV7-9
TGTGCCAGCAGATCAACCGGGGGGCTCTACACCGGGGAGCTGTTTTTT
CASRSTGGLYTGELFF
>-|-|TRBJ1-1|TRBV13
TGTGCCAGCAGCTGGGGGGGGCGCGGGACTGAAGCTTTCTTT
CASSWGGRGTEAFF
>-|-|TRBJ2-7|TRBV27
TGTGCCAGCAGTGTCACGACCCCCGGGAGCTCCGCCTACGAGCAGTACTTC
CASSVTTPGSSAYEQYF
>many|TRBD2|TRBJ2-5|TRBV6-1
TGTGCCAGCAGTGGGGGGGGGGAAGAGACCCAGTACTTC
CASSGGGEETQYF
>few|-|TRBJ2-1|TRBV2
TGTGCCAGCAACACCCCGAGGATCCCCTACAATGAGCAGTTCTTC
CASNTPRIPYNEQFF
>-|TRBD2|TRBJ2-7|TRBV20-1
TGCAGTGCTACCCCACGCGCCGGGGGGGATCCCTACGAGCAGTACTTC
CSATPRAGGDPYEQYF
>many|TRBD2|TRBJ2-3|TRBV20-1
TGCAGTGCTCCCCGGTGGACTAGCGGGGCAGATACGCAGTATTTT
CSAPRWTSGADTQYF
>many|TRBD1|TRBJ2-7|TRBV29-1
TGCAGCGTTGAAGGGACAGGCGATTACTCCTACGAGCAGTACTTC
CSVEGTGDYSYEQYF
>-|TRBD2|TRBJ2-1|TRBV7-9
TGTGCCAGCAGCCAGCGGATCGGTAGCGGGGGCCAGGGTGAGCAGTTCTTC
CASSQRIGSGGQGEQFF
>many|-|TRBJ2-1|TRBV15
TGTGCCACCAGCAGAGATGGAAATGAGCAGTTCTTC
CATSRDGNEQFF
>-|-|TRBJ2-7|TRBV30
TGTGCCTGCTTAAGGATAGGGGGAAGTTCTGTCAGCCACGAGCAGTACTTC
CACLRIGGSSVSHEQYF
>many|TRBD2|TRBJ2-5|TRBV6-5
TGTGCCAGCAGTTACGCTAGCGGGGGATTGAGAGAGACCCAGTACTTC
CASSYASGGLRETQYF
>few|TRBD1|TRBJ2-7|TRBV12-3/TRBV12-4
TGTGCCAGCAGTTCCCGGACAGGGTGGGACTACGAGCAGTACTTC
CASSSRTGWDYEQYF
>-|TRBD1|TRBJ1-2|TRBV5-4
TGTGCCAGCAGCTCAGCCGGGACAGGGGGATCCTATGGCTACACCTTC
CASSSAGTGGSYGYTF
>many|-|TRBJ2-3|TRBV6-5
TGTGCCAGCAGTCACGGTGGTACGCAGTATTTT
CASSHGGTQYF
>many|-|TRBJ1-1|TRBV5-5
TGTGCCAGCAGCTTGGAAAGGGAGGACACTGAAGCTTTCTTT
CASSLEREDTEAFF
>few|-|TRBJ2-1|TRBV11-1
TGTGCCAGCAGCTCCGGGGCGTCCAATGAGCAGTTCTTC
CASSSGASNEQFF
>few|-|TRBJ2-5|TRBV5-8
TGTGCCAGCAGCTTGACTCTAGCCGGGGAGACCCAGTACTTC
CASSLTLAGETQYF
>many|-|TRBJ1-1|TRBV6-1
TGTGCCAGCAGCCCCTCTGGAGGGGGGCTCGGTGAAGCTTTCTTT
CASSPSGGGLGEAFF
>-|TRBD1|TRBJ1-6|TRBV20-1
TGCAGTGCTCCCCTCGACAGGGGGCAAGGTATAGGAACCTCCTATAATTCACCCCTCCACTTT
CSAPLDRGQGIGTSYNSPLHF